These T cell receptor beta chains were read from a single sample in a study of cytomegalovirus exposure and HLA in healthy donors. This table comes from immunoSEQ multiplex PCR, and its TCRdb copy is limited to in-frame clones, with some not included. The sample shows 130,000 to 150,000 clones, and less than 3.5% sits with its ten largest clones. The sequenced sample was PBMCs. The source of these receptors is a man in his forties in good health and CMV-seronegative. CDR3s include the opening cysteine and the closing phenylalanine or tryptophan. The D gene is left open where the match is weak.

TRBV11-3,14,-,TRBJ1-2,TGTGCCAGCAGCTTAGCTATGGGAGACTATGGCTACACCTTC,CASSLAMGDYGYTF
TRBV7-8,15,-,TRBJ2-7,TGTGCCAGCAGCTTGCGTAGTGCGGGTACCTACGAGCAGTACTTC,CASSLRSAGTYEQYF
TRBV19,13,-,TRBJ2-7,TGTGCCAGCCGGGACATAAGCTCCTACGAGCAGTACTTC,CASRDISSYEQYF
TRBV7-2,12,-,TRBJ2-7,TGTGCCAGCAGCTTAACGGGGTACGAGCAGTACTTC,CASSLTGYEQYF
TRBV7-2,15,TRBD1,TRBJ2-2,TGTGCCAGCAGCTTAGTTGGGACAGCCACCGGGGAGCTGTTTTTT,CASSLVGTATGELFF
TRBV6-6,15,TRBD1,TRBJ2-3,TGTGCCAGCAGTGGGACAGGGTTGGGCACAGATACGCAGTATTTT,CASSGTGLGTDTQYF
TRBV10-3,14,-,TRBJ1-5,TGTGCCATCAGTGAAGACGGCGGATATCAGCCCCAGCATTTT,CAISEDGGYQPQHF
TRBV10-3,14,-,TRBJ2-3,TGTGCCATCAGTGAGTCCTCAGGGACAGATACGCAGTATTTT,CAISESSGTDTQYF
TRBV7-9,15,-,TRBJ2-3,TGTGCCAGCAGCTTGCGGCCAGGGGCTACAGATACGCAGTATTTT,CASSLRPGATDTQYF
TRBV5-1,18,TRBD1,TRBJ2-7,TGCGCCAGCAGCTTGAGGGAGGGACAGGGGGCTCGTTGGTACGAGCAGTACTTC,CASSLREGQGARWYEQYF
TRBV4-3,15,-,TRBJ2-3,TGCGCCAGCAGCCAAAGAAAAGACTACACAGATACGCAGTATTTT,CASSQRKDYTDTQYF
TRBV5-1,14,-,TRBJ1-1,TGCGCCAGCAGCTTGGGGTCGCGGGACACTGAAGCTTTCTTT,CASSLGSRDTEAFF
TRBV4-2,15,-,TRBJ1-4,TGTGCCAGCAGCCAGACGAGGACAGTTAATGAAAAACTGTTTTTT,CASSQTRTVNEKLFF
TRBV6-5,14,-,TRBJ1-2,TGTGCCAGCACCTACGGAGGGGCCGACTATGGCTACACCTTC,CASTYGGADYGYTF
TRBV28,15,TRBD1,TRBJ2-7,TGTGCCAGCAGCCTCCCGGGACAGGGGGCTCACGAGCAGTACTTC,CASSLPGQGAHEQYF
TRBV11-2,15,-,TRBJ2-5,TGTGCCAGCAGCTTAGTTGGTAGCTATTGGGAGACCCAGTACTTC,CASSLVGSYWETQYF
TRBV2,14,-,TRBJ1-5,TGTGCCAGCACGCGAGACACCAGCAATCAGCCCCAGCATTTT,CASTRDTSNQPQHF
TRBV9,14,-,TRBJ1-4,TGTGCCAGCAGCATAACCACCCGGGGTGAAAAACTGTTTTTT,CASSITTRGEKLFF
TRBV5-1,16,-,TRBJ1-3,TGCGCCAGCAGACCCCTCGGGTCGGGTCCTGGAAACACCATATATTTT,CASRPLGSGPGNTIYF
TRBV25-1,15,-,TRBJ1-6,TGTGCCAGCAGTGAACCGGGAAAATATAATTCACCCCTCCACTTT,CASSEPGKYNSPLHF
TRBV19,14,-,TRBJ1-5,TGTGCCAGTAGTATCGGACAGCACAATCAGCCCCAGCATTTT,CASSIGQHNQPQHF
TRBV21-1,16,-,TRBJ2-1,TGTGCCAGCAGCCACAACGAGGGGGTGACCTACAATGAGCAGTTCTTC,CASSHNEGVTYNEQFF
TRBV5-6,17,TRBD1,TRBJ2-7,TGTGCCAGCAGCTTGGCCCCGGACAGGGGCGTATCCTACGAGCAGTACTTC,CASSLAPDRGVSYEQYF
TRBV5-6,11,-,TRBJ1-2,TGTGCCAGCAGCTTGCAGGGAGGCTACACCTTC,CASSLQGGYTF
TRBV5-8,15,TRBD1,TRBJ2-7,TGTGCCAGCAGCTTCTCGGGACAGGTATCCTACGAGCAGTACTTC,CASSFSGQVSYEQYF
TRBV4-1,13,-,TRBJ2-7,TGCGCCAGCAGCCAGACTCACACCTACGAGCAGTACTTC,CASSQTHTYEQYF
TRBV7-6,13,-,TRBJ2-7,TGTGCCAGCAGCTTGGCGGGGACCTACGAGCAGTACTTC,CASSLAGTYEQYF
TRBV20-1,11,-,TRBJ1-2,TGCAGTGGTTGGGGGGGCTATGGCTACACCTTC,CSGWGGYGYTF
TRBV6-5,14,TRBD1,TRBJ1-3,TGTGCCAGCGGGCTAGGGGGCACTGGAAACACCATATATTTT,CASGLGGTGNTIYF
TRBV19,13,TRBD1,TRBJ1-2,TGTGCCAGTATCCAGACAGGGAACTATGGCTACACCTTC,CASIQTGNYGYTF
TRBV4-1,14,-,TRBJ1-3,TGCGCCAGCAGCCAGGGGGCCCCTGGAAACACCATATATTTT,CASSQGAPGNTIYF
TRBV18,12,-,TRBJ1-5,TGTGCCAGCCATGGACAGAATCAGCCCCAGCATTTT,CASHGQNQPQHF
TRBV30,10,-,TRBJ1-1,TGTGCCTGGAGTAGGGAGCAGGCTTTCTTT,CAWSREQAFF
TRBV15,14,-,TRBJ1-6,TGTGCCACCAGCAGGGCAGTCCATAATTCACCCCTCCACTTT,CATSRAVHNSPLHF
TRBV27,13,-,TRBJ1-5,TGTGCCAGCAGACAGGGTGTATTTCAGCCCCAGCATTTT,CASRQGVFQPQHF
TRBV6-4,12,TRBD1,TRBJ1-5,TGTGCCGGTCGGACAGGGGATCAGCCCCAGCATTTT,CAGRTGDQPQHF
TRBV4-1,16,-,TRBJ1-5,TGCGCCAGCAGCCAAAGTGGGGCGGGGGGGAATCAGCCCCAGCATTTT,CASSQSGAGGNQPQHF